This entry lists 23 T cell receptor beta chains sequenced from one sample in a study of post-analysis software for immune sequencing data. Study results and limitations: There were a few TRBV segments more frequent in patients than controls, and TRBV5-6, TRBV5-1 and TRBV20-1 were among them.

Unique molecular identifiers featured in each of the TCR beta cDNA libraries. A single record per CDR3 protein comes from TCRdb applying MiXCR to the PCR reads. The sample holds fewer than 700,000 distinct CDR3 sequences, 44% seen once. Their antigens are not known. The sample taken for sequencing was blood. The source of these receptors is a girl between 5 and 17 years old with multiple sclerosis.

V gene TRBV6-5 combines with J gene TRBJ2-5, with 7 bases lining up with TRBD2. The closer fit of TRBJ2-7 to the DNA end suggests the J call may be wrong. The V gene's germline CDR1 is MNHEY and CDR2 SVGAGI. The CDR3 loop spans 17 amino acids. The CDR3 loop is CASSYRLPSGTSYEQYF. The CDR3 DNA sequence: TGTGCCAGCAGTTACCGCCTGCCTAGCGGAACGAGCTACGAGCAGTACTTC.

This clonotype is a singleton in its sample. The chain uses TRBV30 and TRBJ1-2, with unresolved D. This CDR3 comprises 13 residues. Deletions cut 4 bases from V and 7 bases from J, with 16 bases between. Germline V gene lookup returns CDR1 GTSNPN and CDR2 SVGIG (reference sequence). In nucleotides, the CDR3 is TGTGCCTGGACTCGGCAGGCGGTTCGTGGCTACACCTTC. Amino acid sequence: CAWTRQAVRGYTF. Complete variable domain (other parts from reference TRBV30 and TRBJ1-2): SQTIHQWPATLVQPVGSPLSLECTVEGTSNPNLYWYRQAAGRGLQLLFYSVGIGQISSEVPQNLSASRPQDRQFILSSKKLLLSDSGFYLCAWTRQAVRGYTFGSGTRLTVV.

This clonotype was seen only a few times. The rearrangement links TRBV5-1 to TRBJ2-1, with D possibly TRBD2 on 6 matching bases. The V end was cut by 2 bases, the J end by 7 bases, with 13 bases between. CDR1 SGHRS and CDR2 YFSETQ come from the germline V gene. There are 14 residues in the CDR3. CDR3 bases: TGCGCCAGCAGCTTCGCCGGGACTTTAAATGAGCAGTTCTTC. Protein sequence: CASSFAGTLNEQFF. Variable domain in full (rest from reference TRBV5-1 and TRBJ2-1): KAGVTQTPRYLIKTRGQQVTLSCSPISGHRSVSWYQQTPGQGLQFLFEYFSETQRNKGNFPGRFSGRQFSNSRSEMNVSTLELGDSALYLCASSFAGTLNEQFFGPGTRLTVL.

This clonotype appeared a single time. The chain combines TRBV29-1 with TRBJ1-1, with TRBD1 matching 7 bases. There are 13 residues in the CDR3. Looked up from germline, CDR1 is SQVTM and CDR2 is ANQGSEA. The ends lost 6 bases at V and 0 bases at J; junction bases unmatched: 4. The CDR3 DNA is TGCAGCGTGACGGACAGGTTGAACACTGAAGCTTTCTTT. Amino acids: CSVTDRLNTEAFF.

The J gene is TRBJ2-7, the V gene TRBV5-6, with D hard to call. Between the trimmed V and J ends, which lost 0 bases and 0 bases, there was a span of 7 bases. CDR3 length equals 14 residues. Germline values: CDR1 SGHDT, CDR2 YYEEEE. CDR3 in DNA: TGTGCCAGCAGCTTGGACATCTTCTCCTACGAGCAGTACTTC. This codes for CASSLDIFSYEQYF.

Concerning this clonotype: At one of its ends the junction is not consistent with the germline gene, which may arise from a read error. CDR3 in amino acids: CASSLAFRSSWPTDTQYF. Written as DNA, the CDR3 is TGCGCCAGCAGCTTAGCGTTTCGAAGCTCGTGGCCCACAGATACGCAGTATTTT. The chain carries TRBV7-2 and TRBJ2-3; possible D gene TRBD2, 5 bases. The germline V gene encodes CDR1 SGHTA and CDR2 FQGNSA. This CDR3 contains 18 residues.

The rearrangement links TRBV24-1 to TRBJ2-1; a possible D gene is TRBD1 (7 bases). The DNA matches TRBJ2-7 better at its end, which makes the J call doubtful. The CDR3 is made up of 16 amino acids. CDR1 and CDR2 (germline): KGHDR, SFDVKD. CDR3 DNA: TGTGCCACCAGCCGAACCGCAGGGGGGTCCTTCAATGAGCAGTACTTC. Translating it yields CATSRTAGGSFNEQYF.

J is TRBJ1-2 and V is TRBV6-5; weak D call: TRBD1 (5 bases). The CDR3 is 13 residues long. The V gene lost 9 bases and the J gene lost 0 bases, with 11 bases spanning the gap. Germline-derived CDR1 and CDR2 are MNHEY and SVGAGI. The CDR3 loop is CASQGLTNYGYTF. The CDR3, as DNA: TGTGCCAGTCAGGGTTTAACTAACTATGGCTACACCTTC.

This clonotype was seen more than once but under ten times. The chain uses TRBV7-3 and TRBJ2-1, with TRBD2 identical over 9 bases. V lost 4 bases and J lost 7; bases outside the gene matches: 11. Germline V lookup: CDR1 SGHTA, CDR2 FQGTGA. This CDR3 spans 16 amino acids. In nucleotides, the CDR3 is TGTGCCAGCAGCTACTCCGGGACTAGCCTAGGGAATGAGCAGTTCTTC. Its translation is CASSYSGTSLGNEQFF.

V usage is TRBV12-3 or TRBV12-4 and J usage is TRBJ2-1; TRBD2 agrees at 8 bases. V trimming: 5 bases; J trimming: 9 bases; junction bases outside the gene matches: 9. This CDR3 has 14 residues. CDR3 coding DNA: TGTGCCAGCAGTCCGCTTAGCGGGACGACTGAGCAGTTCTTC. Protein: CASSPLSGTTEQFF.

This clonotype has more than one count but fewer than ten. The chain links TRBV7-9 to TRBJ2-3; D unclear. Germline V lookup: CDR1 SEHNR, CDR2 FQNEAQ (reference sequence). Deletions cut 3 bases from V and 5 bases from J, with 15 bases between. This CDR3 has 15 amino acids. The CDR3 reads CASSFHGLIEDTQYF. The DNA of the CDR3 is TGTGCCAGCAGCTTCCACGGATTGATTGAAGATACGCAGTATTTT.

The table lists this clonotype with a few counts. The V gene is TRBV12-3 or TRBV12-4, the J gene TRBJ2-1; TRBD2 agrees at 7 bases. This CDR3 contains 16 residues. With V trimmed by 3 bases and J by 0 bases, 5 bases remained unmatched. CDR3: CASSFGPSGSYNEQFF. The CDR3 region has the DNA TGTGCCAGCAGTTTTGGCCCTAGCGGCTCCTACAATGAGCAGTTCTTC.

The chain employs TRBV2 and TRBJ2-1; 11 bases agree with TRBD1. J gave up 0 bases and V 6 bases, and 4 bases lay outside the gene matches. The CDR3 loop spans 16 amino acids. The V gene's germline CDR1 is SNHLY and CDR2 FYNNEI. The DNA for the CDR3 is TGTGCCAGCAGGGACAGGGGGCCGAGCTCCTACAATGAGCAGTTCTTC. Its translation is CASRDRGPSSYNEQFF.

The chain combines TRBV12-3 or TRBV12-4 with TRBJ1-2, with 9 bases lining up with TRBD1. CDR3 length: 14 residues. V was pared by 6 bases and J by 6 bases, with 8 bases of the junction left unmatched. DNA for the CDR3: TGTGCCAGCAGGAACTTACAGGGGGCGCATGGCTACACCTTC. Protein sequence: CASRNLQGAHGYTF.

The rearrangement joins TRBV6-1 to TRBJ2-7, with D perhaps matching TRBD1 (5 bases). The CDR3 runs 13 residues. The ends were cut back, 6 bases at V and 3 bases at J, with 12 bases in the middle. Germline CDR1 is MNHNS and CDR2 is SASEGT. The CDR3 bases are TGTGCCAGCAGCTCAGGGTTGGACTACGAGCAGTACTTC. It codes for CASSSGLDYEQYF.

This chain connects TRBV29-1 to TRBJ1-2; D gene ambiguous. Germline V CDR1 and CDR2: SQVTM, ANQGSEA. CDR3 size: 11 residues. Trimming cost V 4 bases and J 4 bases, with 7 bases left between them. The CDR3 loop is CSVVDVYGYTF. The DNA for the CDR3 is TGCAGCGTTGTGGACGTCTATGGCTACACCTTC. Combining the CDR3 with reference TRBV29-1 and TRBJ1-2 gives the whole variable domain SAVISQKPSRDICQRGTSLTIQCQVDSQVTMMFWYRQQPGQSLTLIATANQGSEATYESGFVIDKFPISRPNLTFSTLTVSNMSPEDSSIYLCSVVDVYGYTFGSGTRLTVV.

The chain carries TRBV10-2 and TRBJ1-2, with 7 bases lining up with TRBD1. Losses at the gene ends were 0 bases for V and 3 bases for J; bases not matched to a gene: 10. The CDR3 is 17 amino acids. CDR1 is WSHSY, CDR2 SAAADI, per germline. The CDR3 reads CASSESGRGTADYGYTF. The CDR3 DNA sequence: TGCGCCAGCAGTGAGTCGGGCAGGGGGACCGCGGACTATGGCTACACCTTC.

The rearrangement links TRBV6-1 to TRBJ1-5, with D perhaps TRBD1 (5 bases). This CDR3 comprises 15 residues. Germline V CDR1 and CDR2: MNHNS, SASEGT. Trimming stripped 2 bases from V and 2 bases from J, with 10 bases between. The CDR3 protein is CASSEQGMGNQPQHF. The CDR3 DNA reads TGTGCCAGCAGTGAACAGGGCATGGGCAATCAGCCCCAGCATTTT.

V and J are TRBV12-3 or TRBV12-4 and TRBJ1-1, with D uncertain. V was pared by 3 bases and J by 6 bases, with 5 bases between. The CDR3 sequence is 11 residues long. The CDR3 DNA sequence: TGTGCCAGCAGTTTTGGCTCTGAAGCTTTCTTT. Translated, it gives CASSFGSEAFF.

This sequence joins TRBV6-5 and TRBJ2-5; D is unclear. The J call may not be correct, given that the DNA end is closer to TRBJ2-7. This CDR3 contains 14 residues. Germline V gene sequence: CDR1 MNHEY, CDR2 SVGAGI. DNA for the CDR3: TGTGCCAGCAACGCAGCCATAGGTCTCTACGAGCAGTACTTC. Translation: CASNAAIGLYEQYF.

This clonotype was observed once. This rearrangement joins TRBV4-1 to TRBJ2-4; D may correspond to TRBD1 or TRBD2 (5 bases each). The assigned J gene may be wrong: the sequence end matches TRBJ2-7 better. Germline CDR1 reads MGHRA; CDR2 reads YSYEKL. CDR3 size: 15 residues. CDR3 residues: CASSQERGPYYEQYF. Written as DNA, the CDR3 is TGCGCCAGCAGCCAAGAGAGGGGCCCTTATTACGAGCAGTACTTC.

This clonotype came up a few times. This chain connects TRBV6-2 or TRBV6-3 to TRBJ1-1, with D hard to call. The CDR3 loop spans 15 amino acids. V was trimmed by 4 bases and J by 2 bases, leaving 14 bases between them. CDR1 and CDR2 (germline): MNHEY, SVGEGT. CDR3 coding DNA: TGTGCCAGCAGTTGGCGGTCCAATATTAACACTGAAGCTTTCTTT. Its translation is CASSWRSNINTEAFF.

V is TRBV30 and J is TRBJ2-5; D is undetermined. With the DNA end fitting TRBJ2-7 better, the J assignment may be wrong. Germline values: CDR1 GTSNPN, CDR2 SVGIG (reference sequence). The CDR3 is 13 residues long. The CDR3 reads CAWSGEACDEQYF. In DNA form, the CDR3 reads TGTGCCTGGAGTGGTGAGGCTTGCGACGAGCAGTACTTC.